This TCR beta chain was observed in a study of blood T cell repertoires in COVID-19 (dated by TCRdb to 2020 to 2021). About the investigation overall: Collaborator samples came from the United States, Italy and Spain and covered acute and convalescent phases of COVID-19. Subjects who had been exposed to COVID-19, were actively infected with it, or had recovered from it provided the deeply sampled blood TCRbeta repertoires that made up the dataset. The repertoires were released in a freely available public database intended as a resource for research on the immune response to SARS-CoV-2. Nearly every sample came with metadata listing a de-identified subject ID, COVID-19 status, age in years and sex. Samples were obtained from the ongoing ImmuneRACE study (first 160 participants) and from 1,254 subjects provided by 6 global collaborators. The prospective study material was composed of cDNA or gDNA derived from T cells, B-cell-depleted T cells, or PBMCs. Where HLA class I and class II types were available, the types were taken from metadata supplied by the sample provider, not from assay-based typing. General findings and caveats noted by the study authors: How much clinical and demographic metadata was included differed by source and by participant, and the metadata was provided uncurated.

TCRbeta CDR3 regions were amplified from genomic DNA by means of the immunoSEQ Assay, a bias-controlled multiplex PCR. Processing in the source paper ran as follows. The number of nucleated cells in each sample was estimated by amplification of reference gene primers within the assay. To quantify the absolute abundance of each unique TCRbeta CDR3 rearrangement, sequence reads were collapsed and filtered. Productive Simpson clonality was computed per sample as the square root of Simpson's diversity index over productive rearrangements. TCRdb carries this immuneACCESS record with in-frame sequences only. Its versions omit some clonotypes, under half of them owing to an unresolved V gene in the studies checked, with the rest unexplained. From that table come the V and J calls and clone size; the DNA was used to work out D and trimming. The sample contains about 310,000 clones, 80% to 90% of them found a single time. The ten biggest clones cover around 2.2% of the sample.

Based on the germline V gene, the CDR1 and CDR2 sequences are SGHRS and YFSETQ. Germline trimming amounts to 4 bases on V and 4 bases on J, with 9 as the count of junction bases outside the gene matches. The CDR3 sequence holds 15 residues, the cysteine and phenylalanine included. The read is trimmed to its CDR3 DNA, 45 bases read in frame from base 1. Turning to this clone: The antigen it recognizes is unknown. No base-level quality is on record; no much larger clone is a single base apart.

Participants in the prospective study were enrolled through a virtual design, were aged about 18 to 100 years, and lived in 24 United States geographic areas. Cohort assignment in the prospective study relied on participant-reported clinical history from a screening survey and a study questionnaire. Recovered participants in ImmuneRACE Cohort 3 were defined by two consecutive negative NP/OP PCR tests, clearance by a healthcare professional, or resolution of symptoms. In the prospective study, whole blood, serum and a nasopharyngeal or oropharyngeal swab were collected from each participant by mobile phlebotomists. Participants in the prospective study had the option to provide additional blood draws and questionnaires over an approximately two-month period. Blood samples from the prospective study were shipped frozen or at room temperature prior to DNA extraction.

The sequence joins TRBV5-1 to TRBJ1-1; 8 central bases correspond to TRBD1. Specimen: PBMCs or T cells enriched from blood (not recorded which). This receptor was obtained from a man younger than 40 who had recovered from COVID-19. The DNA sequence is as follows: TGCGCCAGCAGCGCAGTCAGGGGGCACGGCACTGAAGCTTTCTTT. Its product reads: CASSAVRGHGTEAFF.